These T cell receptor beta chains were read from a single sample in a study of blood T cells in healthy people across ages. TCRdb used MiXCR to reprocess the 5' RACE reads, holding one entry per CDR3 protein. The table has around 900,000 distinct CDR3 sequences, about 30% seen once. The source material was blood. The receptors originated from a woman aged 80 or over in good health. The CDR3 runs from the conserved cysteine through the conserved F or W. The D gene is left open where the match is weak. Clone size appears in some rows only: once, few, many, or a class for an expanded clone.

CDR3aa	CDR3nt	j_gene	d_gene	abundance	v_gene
CASSPTRAGAQETQYF	TGTGCCAGCAGCCCGACCAGAGCGGGGGCACAAGAGACCCAGTACTTC	TRBJ2-5	TRBD2	many	TRBV11-2
CASSSGSAKPGDEQYF	TGTGCCAGCAGTTCTGGGTCCGCCAAACCTGGAGACGAGCAGTACTTC	TRBJ2-7	-	many	TRBV6-6
CASSSPRLWGVDEQFF	TGTGCCAGCAGTTCCCCCCGACTTTGGGGGGTCGATGAGCAGTTCTTC	TRBJ2-1	-	many	TRBV12-3/TRBV12-4
CASSYPDAGSPLHF	TGTGCCAGCAGTTACCCGGACGCCGGGTCACCCCTCCACTTT	TRBJ1-6	-	few	TRBV6-5
CASRRLGASGTYEQYF	TGTGCCAGCAGGCGGCTCGGGGCTAGCGGAACCTACGAGCAGTACTTC	TRBJ2-7	TRBD2	-	TRBV13
CASSPSGGYSTDTQYF	TGTGCCAGCAGCCCTAGCGGGGGATATAGCACAGATACGCAGTATTTT	TRBJ2-3	TRBD2	few	TRBV12-3/TRBV12-4
CASSPLGRIDLNYGYTF	TGTGCCAGCAGCCCCCTGGGGCGGATCGACCTTAACTATGGCTACACCTTC	TRBJ1-2	-	many	TRBV5-5
CASSLAPGAGEQYF	TGCGCCAGCAGCTTGGCCCCGGGGGCGGGCGAGCAGTACTTC	TRBJ2-7	-	many	TRBV5-1
CASSRPSGGADTQYF	TGTGCCAGCAGCCGGCCAAGCGGGGGGGCAGATACGCAGTATTTT	TRBJ2-3	TRBD2	many	TRBV7-2
CASSLSGQDTEAFF	TGCGCCAGCAGCTTATCAGGGCAGGACACTGAAGCTTTCTTT	TRBJ1-1	-	-	TRBV5-1
CARSRGQGEGDTQYF	TGTGCCCGCAGTAGGGGACAGGGAGAAGGAGATACGCAGTATTTT	TRBJ2-3	TRBD1	once	TRBV27